This T cell receptor (beta chain) was recovered during a study of identical twins. Study-level results: In drawing conclusions, the study used cross-sectional statistical analysis and did not follow the same donors. Modelling underestimated the level of out-of-frame TCR alpha sharing observed in monozygotic twins. The study found weaker excess twin sharing in beta out-of-frame sequences.

A note on this clonotype: What it recognizes is unknown.

TCRdb itself ran the 5' RACE reads through MiXCR, one entry per CDR3 protein. The data hold approximately 620,000 distinct CDR3 sequences, with around 8.6% observed a single time. Germline trimming cut 1 base from V and 3 bases from J; bases unmatched to any gene: 6. There are 16 residues in the CDR3. The germline V gene encodes CDR1 MGHDK and CDR2 SYGVNS. The data also belong to a second study, concerning yellow fever vaccine responses in identical twins.

This rearrangement joins TRBV25-1 to TRBJ2-3; the match to TRBD1 covers 8 bases. The specimen sequenced was PBMCs. This sequence was found in a woman aged 18-29 years in good health. The CDR3 coding sequence is TGTGCCAGCAGTGAATTGGGCGACAGGGGTACAGATACGCAGTATTTT. Its protein product is CASSELGDRGTDTQYF. The full variable domain, in which reference TRBV25-1 and TRBJ2-3 provide the parts outside the CDR3, is EADIYQTPRYLVIGTGKKITLECSQTMGHDKMYWYQQDPGMELHLIHYSYGVNSTEKGDLSSESTVSRIRTEHFPLTLESARPSHTSQYLCASSELGDRGTDTQYFGPGTRLTVL.